The TCR beta chain under discussion was sequenced for a study of early T cells in non-severe SARS-CoV-2 infection. Study context: Sequencing of unsorted whole blood was done on bulk RNA, leaving chains unpaired.

The ends were cut back, 4 bases at V and 5 bases at J, with 18 bases in the middle. The CDR3 length is 15 residues. Individually, cDNA molecules had unique molecular identifiers attached to them. TCRdb itself ran the 5' RACE reads through MiXCR, one entry per CDR3 protein. Among about 22,000 distinct CDR3 sequences, 3.5% to 5% were seen once, and the ten largest hold 7.8%. The TCR sequence derives from an adult who was a healthcare worker with PCR-confirmed SARS-CoV-2 infection or an uninfected control (not recorded which). V and J are TRBV12-3 or TRBV12-4 and TRBJ2-7; no reliable D call. Sequencing was carried out using whole blood. The CDR3 is CASSWQEGPWNEQYF. The CDR3 DNA sequence: TGTGCCAGCAGTTGGCAAGAAGGCCCCTGGAACGAGCAGTACTTC.